The 10 T cell receptor beta chains listed next were all sequenced from one sample in a study of cytomegalovirus exposure and HLA in healthy donors. 13 Jbeta primers and 60 Vbeta primers were used for the PCR. TCRdb's copy holds only in-frame clones and misses some; the assay was immunoSEQ multiplex PCR. The sample has around 130,000 clones, about 80% seen once. Sequencing was done on a sample of PBMCs. The receptor source for this set is a woman in her 50s in good health and CMV-seronegative.

Worth noting for this clone: Other DNA sequences in this sample translate to the same CDR3. V gene TRBV11-3 combines with J gene TRBJ2-3; TRBD2 is a possible D gene (6 bases). Trimming removed 3 bases at V and 1 base at J, with 8 bases between. CDR3 length equals 14 residues. CDR1 is SGHNT and CDR2 is YENEEA in the germline V gene. The CDR3 region has the DNA TGTGCCAGCAGCTTGGGCGGGGGCACAGATACGCAGTATTTT. Amino acid sequence: CASSLGGGTDTQYF.

This clone was counted a few times. The chain carries TRBV4-2 and TRBJ1-4; 9 bases agree with TRBD1. V lost 4 bases, J lost 10 bases, and 10 bases stayed unmatched. The CDR3 sequence is 15 residues long. Germline loops: CDR1 LGHNA, CDR2 YNFKEQ. The chain's CDR3 is CASSLDGTGKGKLFF. CDR3 DNA sequence: TGTGCCAGCAGCCTCGACGGGACAGGGAAAGGAAAACTGTTTTTT.

The rearrangement links TRBV6-6 to TRBJ1-3, with D maybe TRBD1 (6 bases). The germline CDR1 and CDR2 sequences are MNHNY and SVGAGI (reference sequence). There are 15 residues in the CDR3. The V and J ends lost 0 bases and 2 bases respectively, with 8 bases between them. Here the CDR3 DNA reads TGTGCCAGCAGTTACTCCCGGACAGCTGGAAACACCATATATTTT. It is translated as CASSYSRTAGNTIYF.

There are a few counts of this clone. This rearrangement joins TRBV9 to TRBJ2-1; TRBD2 might be the D (5 bases). Trimming cost V 0 bases and J 1 base, with 11 bases left between them. From germline, CDR1 is SGDLS and CDR2 YYNGEE. This CDR3 contains 16 residues. The CDR3: CASSVAWGASYNEQFF. In DNA form, the CDR3 reads TGTGCCAGCAGCGTAGCCTGGGGAGCGTCCTACAATGAGCAGTTCTTC.

The chain carries TRBV6-5 and TRBJ1-1, with D tentatively TRBD1 (5 bases). V lost 7 bases, J lost 0 bases, and 15 bases lay in between. The germline V gene has CDR1 MNHEY and CDR2 SVGAGI. CDR3 size: 15 residues. The CDR3 loop reads CASNRGRGMNTEAFF. The CDR3 coding sequence is TGTGCCAGCAACCGAGGACGGGGGATGAACACTGAAGCTTTCTTT.

The J gene is TRBJ2-7, the V gene TRBV9; 7 bases align to TRBD2. The CDR3 spans 15 residues. Germline trimming cut 0 bases from V and 6 bases from J; bases unmatched to any gene: 9. Germline V gives CDR1 SGDLS, CDR2 YYNGEE. This CDR3 is CASSVGAGEPSEQYF. CDR3 in DNA: TGTGCCAGCAGCGTAGGGGCGGGAGAACCCTCCGAGCAGTACTTC.

The V gene is TRBV10-3, the J gene TRBJ2-5, with D possibly being TRBD2 (6 bases). This CDR3 is built from 16 residues. Germline V gene sequence: CDR1 ENHRY, CDR2 SYGVKD. With 0 bases removed from V and 4 bases from J, the gap between germline ends came to 15 bases. The CDR3 protein is CAISESDELGGETQYF. The CDR3 nucleotides read TGTGCCATCAGTGAGTCCGACGAGTTGGGGGGAGAGACCCAGTACTTC.

The chain has TRBV19 and TRBJ1-5; weak D call: TRBD1 (5 bases). CDR3 length: 18 amino acids. Germline CDR1 and CDR2: LNHDA and SQIVND (reference sequence). V lost 3 bases and J lost 0, with 18 bases in between. CDR3 sequence: CASSITGSWGYSNQPQHF. The DNA of the CDR3 is TGTGCCAGTAGTATTACAGGTTCGTGGGGTTATAGCAATCAGCCCCAGCATTTT. Combining the CDR3 with reference TRBV19 and TRBJ1-5 gives the whole variable domain DGGITQSPKYLFRKEGQNVTLSCEQNLNHDAMYWYRQDPGQGLRLIYYSQIVNDFQKGDIAEGYSVSREKKESFPLTVTSAQKNPTAFYLCASSITGSWGYSNQPQHFGDGTRLSIL.

J is TRBJ1-1 and V is TRBV29-1; D might be TRBD1 (5 bases). Germline V lookup: CDR1 SQVTM, CDR2 ANQGSEA. CDR3 length: 13 amino acids. V lost 4 bases and J lost 0, with 9 bases in between. The CDR3 loop reads CSVGQNLNTEAFF. The CDR3 DNA follows: TGCAGCGTTGGACAGAACCTGAACACTGAAGCTTTCTTT.

The chain recombines TRBV10-3 with TRBJ1-4, with a tentative D call TRBD1 (5 bases). The CDR3 runs 18 residues. The V end was cut by 6 bases, the J end by 0 bases, with 20 bases between. CDR1 ENHRY and CDR2 SYGVKD come from the germline V gene. CDR3 sequence: CAISQKFRDSATNEKLFF. DNA for the CDR3: TGTGCCATCAGCCAGAAGTTCAGGGATTCCGCAACTAATGAAAAACTGTTTTTT.